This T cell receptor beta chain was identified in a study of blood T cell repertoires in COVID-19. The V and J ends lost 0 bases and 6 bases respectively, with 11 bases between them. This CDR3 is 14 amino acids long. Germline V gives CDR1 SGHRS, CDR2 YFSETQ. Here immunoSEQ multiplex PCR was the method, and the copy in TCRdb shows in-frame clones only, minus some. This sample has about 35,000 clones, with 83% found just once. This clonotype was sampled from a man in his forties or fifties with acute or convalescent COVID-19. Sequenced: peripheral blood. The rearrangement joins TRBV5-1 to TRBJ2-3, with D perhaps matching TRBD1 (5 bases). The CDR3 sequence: CASSLEGVEDTQYF. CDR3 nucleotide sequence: TGCGCCAGCAGCTTGGAAGGGGTTGAGGATACGCAGTATTTT.